The 16 T cell receptor beta chains in this list originate from one sample, sequenced in a study of blood T cell repertoires in COVID-19. The protocol was immunoSEQ multiplex PCR, while the TCRdb copy is restricted to in-frame clones and leaves out a portion. The sample shows 250,000 to 300,000 clones, roughly 84% of them seen only once. Specimen: peripheral blood. The receptor set was obtained from a man aged 60 to 69 with acute or convalescent COVID-19.

V is TRBV6-5 and J is TRBJ1-4; unclear D gene. The germline V gene has CDR1 MNHEY and CDR2 SVGAGI. CDR3 length: 14 amino acids. Deletions cut 5 bases from V and 7 bases from J, with 14 bases between. CDR3 sequence: CASSRTSTAEKLFF. The CDR3 DNA reads as TGTGCCAGCAGTAGGACTTCAACAGCTGAAAAACTGTTTTTT.

V is TRBV28 and J is TRBJ2-7; 7 nucleotides agree with TRBD2. CDR1 MDHEN and CDR2 SYDVKM come from the germline V gene. This CDR3 comprises 12 residues. The CDR3 DNA follows: TGTGTCACCTCCGGGACTAACTACGAGCAGTACTTC. Encoded protein: CVTSGTNYEQYF.

V and J are TRBV30 and TRBJ1-2, with D possibly TRBD1 on 6 matching bases. The CDR3 contains 13 residues. V was clipped by 3 bases and J by 1 base, with 9 bases between them. CDR1 and CDR2 (germline): GTSNPN, SVGIG (reference sequence). The CDR3 region is CAWRDSYNYGYTF. The CDR3 bases are TGTGCCTGGAGGGACAGTTATAACTATGGCTACACCTTC.

This clone occurred once. The chain carries TRBV6-4 and TRBJ2-1; 13 nucleotides match TRBD2. The germline CDR1 and CDR2 sequences are MRHNA and SNTAGT. This CDR3 has 15 amino acids. Trimming at V came to 10 bases and at J to 8 bases, leaving 11 bases not matched to a gene. CDR3 nucleotides: TGTGCCACCTCCCATGGACTAGCGGGAGTATATGAGCAGTTCTTC. It translates to CATSHGLAGVYEQFF.

The count of this clone is one. The genes are TRBV21-1 and TRBJ2-5; the DNA was not compared with TRBD2, the D call given in the table. TRBV21-1 is a known pseudogene. This CDR3 has 23 residues. The CDR3 protein is CASSKVATGLIQREGGQAETQYF. Here the CDR3 DNA reads TGTGCCAGCAGCAAAGTCGCCACCGGCCTAATTCAGCGGGAGGGCGGACAGGCAGAGACCCAGTACTTC.

The chain couples TRBV25-1 to TRBJ1-2; TRBD1 is a possible D gene (5 bases). The CDR3 runs to 13 residues. Per the germline V gene, CDR1 is MGHDK and CDR2 is SYGVNS. The V end was cut by 8 bases, the J end by 3 bases, with 13 bases between. CDR3 bases: TGTGCCAGCCACTCCGACAGAGACTATGGCTACACCTTC. Amino acids: CASHSDRDYGYTF.

The rearrangement links TRBV7-2 to TRBJ1-5; 9 nucleotides match TRBD1. The germline gives CDR1 SGHTA, CDR2 FQGNSA. The J segment lost 7 bases and the V segment lost 6 bases, leaving 10 bases of the junction unmatched. CDR3 size: 15 residues. CDR3 in DNA: TGTGCCAGCAGGCCGACAGGGGGTCTCGTCCAGCCCCAGCATTTT. This translates into CASRPTGGLVQPQHF.

This clone appeared a single time. This rearrangement joins TRBV27 to TRBJ2-5, with TRBD2 matching over 13 bases. V lost 5 bases to trimming and J lost 3 bases; unmatched junction nucleotides: 9. CDR3 length: 17 residues. Germline CDR1 is MNHEY and CDR2 is SMNVEV (reference sequence). The DNA of the CDR3 is TGTGCCAGCAGTCGCCGGGGGACTAGCGGGAAGAAAGAGACCCAGTACTTC. Translation: CASSRRGTSGKKETQYF.

The rearrangement joins TRBV6-5 to TRBJ1-2; D gene unclear. V was pared by 3 bases and J by 1 base, with 12 bases between. This CDR3 is built from 15 residues. Germline V gene sequence: CDR1 MNHEY, CDR2 SVGAGI. The CDR3 is CASSYDTSSNYGYTF. DNA of the CDR3: TGTGCCAGCAGTTATGATACATCTAGTAACTATGGCTACACCTTC.

The V and J genes are TRBV29-1 and TRBJ2-7, with 9 bases matching TRBD1. CDR3 length: 14 amino acids. The germline CDR1 and CDR2 sequences are SQVTM and ANQGSEA. The ends lost 2 bases at V and 2 bases at J; junction bases unmatched: 4. CDR3 protein: CSVERQGVPYEQYF. CDR3 nucleotides: TGCAGCGTTGAACGACAGGGGGTGCCCTACGAGCAGTACTTC.

This chain's CDR3 is CASSYSVGDEQYF. The CDR3 nucleotides are TGTGCCAGCAGTTACTCGGTCGGAGACGAGCAGTACTTC. The V gene is TRBV6-5, the J gene TRBJ2-7, with D unclear. Germline loops: CDR1 MNHEY, CDR2 SVGAGI. This CDR3 contains 13 residues. The germline V and J ends were trimmed by 0 bases and 5 bases, with 8 bases remaining between them.

The V gene is TRBV11-2, the J gene TRBJ1-2; 8 bases are shared with TRBD1. Trimming at V came to 1 base and at J to 4 bases, leaving 2 bases not matched to a gene. Germline V gene lookup returns CDR1 SGHAT and CDR2 FQNNGV. CDR3 length: 14 residues. The CDR3 DNA sequence: TGTGCCAGCAGCTTAGGAACAGGGGGCTATGGCTACACCTTC. Residues: CASSLGTGGYGYTF.

The V gene is TRBV25-1, the J gene TRBJ2-3, with 14 positions matching TRBD2. This CDR3 region has 14 residues. V was clipped by 6 bases and J by 9 bases; unmatched bases: 5. CDR1 is MGHDK, CDR2 SYGVNS, per germline. The CDR3 DNA reads as TGTGCCAGCAGGGGGACTAGCGGGAGTCGGACGCAGTATTTT. Translating it yields CASRGTSGSRTQYF. Supplemented by reference TRBV25-1 and TRBJ2-3, the full variable domain reads EADIYQTPRYLVIGTGKKITLECSQTMGHDKMYWYQQDPGMELHLIHYSYGVNSTEKGDLSSESTVSRIRTEHFPLTLESARPSHTSQYLCASRGTSGSRTQYFGPGTRLTVL.

The chain joins TRBV6-5 to TRBJ2-5; tentative D call: TRBD2 (7 bases). Between the trimmed V and J ends, which lost 10 bases and 0 bases, there was a span of 15 bases. Germline-derived CDR1 and CDR2 are MNHEY and SVGAGI. The CDR3 has 14 residues. DNA of the CDR3: TGTGCCACCATGAGGGGGGGCAACCAAGAGACCCAGTACTTC. Translation gives CATMRGGNQETQYF.

The chain is built from TRBV5-1 and TRBJ1-3; the match to TRBD1 covers 7 bases. This CDR3 is 14 amino acids long. Germline values: CDR1 SGHRS, CDR2 YFSETQ. The V segment lost 4 bases and the J segment 2 bases; nucleotides outside the gene matches: 3. The CDR3 loop is CASSTGTAGNTIYF. The CDR3 DNA sequence: TGCGCCAGCAGCACCGGGACAGCTGGAAACACCATATATTTT.

This clone has a single count. The chain is built from TRBV19 and TRBJ2-3, with 8 bases that match TRBD1. The germline V gene encodes CDR1 LNHDA and CDR2 SQIVND (reference sequence). Unmatched junction bases numbered 5, after V lost 1 base and J lost 2 bases. The CDR3 spans 16 residues. CDR3 nucleotides: TGTGCCAGTAGTATAGGACAGGGGCCAGCCACAGATACGCAGTATTTT. Protein: CASSIGQGPATDTQYF.